This T cell receptor (beta chain) comes out of a study of shared clonotypes between healthy human individuals. Findings and caveats of the study: Clonotype sharing among the donors was expected to vary with sequencing depth.

The CDR3 covers 13 residues. Looked up from germline, CDR1 is SSHAT and CDR2 is FNYEAQ (reference sequence). The data were produced by immunoSEQ multiplex PCR, yet TCRdb's version contains in-frame clones alone and is incomplete. The repertoire holds some 240,000 clones, with 50% to 75% as singletons. This clone was seen only once. The antigen remains undetermined. A read error may produce the germline difference seen at one junction end. The chain is built from TRBV7-7 and TRBJ1-5; the D is unclear. Sequenced: memory CD4+ T cells sorted from blood. Subset specified: CD45RA-negative fraction. This clonotype was obtained from a man aged 25-45 years in good health. CDR3 sequence (DNA): TGTGCTAGCAGCTCCACCTGGGGTCAGCCCCAGCATTTT. It translates to CASSSTWGQPQHF.